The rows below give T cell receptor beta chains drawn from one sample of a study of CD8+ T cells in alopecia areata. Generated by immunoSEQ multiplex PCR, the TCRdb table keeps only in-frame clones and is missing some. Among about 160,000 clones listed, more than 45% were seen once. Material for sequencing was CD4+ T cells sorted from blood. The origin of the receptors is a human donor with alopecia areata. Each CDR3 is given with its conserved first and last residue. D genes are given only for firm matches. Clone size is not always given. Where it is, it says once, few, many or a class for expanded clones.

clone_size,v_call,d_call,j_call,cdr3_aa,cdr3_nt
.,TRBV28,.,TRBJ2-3,CASTLSESASTDTQYF,TGTGCCAGCACCCTCTCTGAGAGTGCTAGCACAGATACGCAGTATTTT
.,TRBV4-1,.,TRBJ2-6,CASSQVGSRTGANVLTF,TGCGCCAGCAGCCAAGTAGGATCCAGGACTGGGGCCAACGTCCTGACTTTC
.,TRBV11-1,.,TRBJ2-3,CASRELGGTGTDTQYF,TGTGCCAGCAGGGAACTAGGCGGGACGGGCACAGATACGCAGTATTTT
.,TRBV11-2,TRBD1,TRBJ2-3,CASRIRQGLTDTQYF,TGTGCCAGCAGGATAAGACAGGGCCTAACAGATACGCAGTATTTT
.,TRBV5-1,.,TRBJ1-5,CASSLEKGQPQHF,TGCGCCAGCAGCTTGGAAAAGGGGCAGCCCCAGCATTTT
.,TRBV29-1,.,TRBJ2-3,CSVDVGADTQYF,TGCAGCGTTGACGTAGGTGCAGATACGCAGTATTTT
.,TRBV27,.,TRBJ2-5,CASSSLRTTEETQYF,TGTGCCAGCAGTTCGTTACGGACCACGGAAGAGACCCAGTACTTC
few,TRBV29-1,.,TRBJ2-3,CSVGGGTQYF,TGCAGCGTAGGGGGAGGTACGCAGTATTTT
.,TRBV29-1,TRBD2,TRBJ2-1,CSAGGLAGETLLYNEQFF,TGCAGCGCTGGTGGACTAGCGGGAGAGACCCTCCTCTACAATGAGCAGTTCTTC
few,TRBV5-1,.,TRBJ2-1,CASSLSYNEQFF,TGCGCCAGCAGCTTGAGTTACAATGAGCAGTTCTTC
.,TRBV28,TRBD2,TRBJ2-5,CASRLAGDMETQYF,TGTGCCAGCAGGTTAGCGGGAGACATGGAGACCCAGTACTTC
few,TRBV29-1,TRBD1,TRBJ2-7,CSDGQEIPYEQYF,TGCAGCGACGGACAGGAAATTCCCTACGAGCAGTACTTC
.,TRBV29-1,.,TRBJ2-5,CSVRDGGETQYF,TGCAGCGTCCGGGACGGTGGGGAGACCCAGTACTTC
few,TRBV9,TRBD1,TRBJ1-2,CASSASRDRTYGYTF,TGTGCCAGCAGCGCCAGTAGGGACAGGACGTATGGCTACACCTTC
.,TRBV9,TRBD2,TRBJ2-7,CASSPRTSGSYEQYF,TGTGCCAGCAGCCCCCGGACTAGCGGGAGTTACGAGCAGTACTTC
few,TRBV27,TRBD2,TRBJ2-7,CASSLAGGGEQYF,TGTGCCAGCAGTTTAGCGGGAGGGGGCGAGCAGTACTTC
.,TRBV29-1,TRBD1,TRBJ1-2,CSVDQTGTGITPYGYTF,TGCAGCGTTGATCAAACCGGGACAGGGATTACACCCTATGGCTACACCTTC
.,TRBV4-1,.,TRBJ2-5,CASSFPGKRLDQETQYF,TGCGCCAGCAGCTTCCCCGGAAAGAGACTAGACCAAGAGACCCAGTACTTC
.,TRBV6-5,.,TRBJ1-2,CASSSELYGYTF,TGTGCCAGCAGTTCAGAGTTATATGGCTACACCTTC
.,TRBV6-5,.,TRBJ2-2,CASSEFGELFF,TGTGCCAGCAGTGAGTTCGGGGAGCTGTTTTTT
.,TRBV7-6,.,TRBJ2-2,CASSLARAPMRNTGELFF,TGTGCCAGCAGCTTAGCACGGGCCCCGATGAGGAACACCGGGGAGCTGTTTTTT
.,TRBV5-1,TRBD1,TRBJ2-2,CASSLQGANTGELFF,TGCGCCAGCAGCTTACAGGGGGCGAACACCGGGGAGCTGTTTTTT
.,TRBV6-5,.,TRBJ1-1,CASSYGAAGDTEAFF,TGTGCCAGCAGTTACGGTGCGGCTGGGGACACTGAAGCTTTCTTT
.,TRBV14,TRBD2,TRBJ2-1,CASSSWTSGRNEQFF,TGTGCCAGCAGCTCTTGGACTAGCGGGAGGAATGAGCAGTTCTTC
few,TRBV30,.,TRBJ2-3,CAWKLTGVVTQYF,TGTGCCTGGAAACTAACGGGAGTGGTTACGCAGTATTTT
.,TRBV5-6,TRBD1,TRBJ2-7,CASSLLRDRETYEQYF,TGTGCCAGCAGCTTATTAAGGGACAGGGAAACCTACGAGCAGTACTTC
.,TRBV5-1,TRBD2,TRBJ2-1,CASSFGTSEQFF,TGCGCCAGCAGCTTCGGGACTAGCGAGCAGTTCTTC
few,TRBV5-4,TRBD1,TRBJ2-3,CASSFGTGTTDTQYF,TGTGCCAGCAGCTTCGGGACAGGGACCACAGATACGCAGTATTTT
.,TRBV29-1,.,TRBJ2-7,CSATKPGPSVQYF,TGCAGCGCGACGAAACCGGGGCCGTCGGTGCAGTACTTC
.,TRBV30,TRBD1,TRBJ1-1,CAWSRDRGTEAFF,TGTGCCTGGAGTCGGGACAGGGGTACTGAAGCTTTCTTT
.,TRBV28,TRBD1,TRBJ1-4,CASSSTNRGLEKLFF,TGTGCCAGCAGTTCAACCAACAGGGGCCTTGAAAAACTGTTTTTT
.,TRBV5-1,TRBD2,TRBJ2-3,CASRVAGYTDTQYF,TGCGCCAGCAGGGTAGCGGGTTACACAGATACGCAGTATTTT
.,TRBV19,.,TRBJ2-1,CASSMGETRNEQFF,TGTGCCAGTAGTATGGGGGAAACGAGGAATGAGCAGTTCTTC
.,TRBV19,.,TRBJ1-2,CASSIPGRDYTF,TGTGCCAGTAGTATTCCCGGCCGTGACTACACCTTC
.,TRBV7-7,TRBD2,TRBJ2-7,CASNGSSGAPYEQYF,TGTGCTAGCAACGGGTCTAGCGGGGCCCCCTACGAGCAGTACTTC
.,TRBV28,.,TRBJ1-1,CASSPGHLNTEAFF,TGTGCCAGCAGCCCAGGGCACTTGAACACTGAAGCTTTCTTT
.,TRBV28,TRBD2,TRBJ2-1,CASSLVLAGELYNEQFF,TGTGCCAGCAGCTTAGTGTTAGCGGGAGAGCTCTACAATGAGCAGTTCTTC
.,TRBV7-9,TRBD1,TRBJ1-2,CASSLDRLSYGYTF,TGTGCCAGCAGCCTGGACAGGCTGAGCTATGGCTACACCTTC
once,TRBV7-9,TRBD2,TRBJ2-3,CASSLGLAADTQYF,TGTGCCAGCAGCTTAGGTCTAGCGGCAGATACGCAGTATTTT
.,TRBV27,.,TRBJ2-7,CASSLSVAVPREQYF,TGTGCCAGCAGTTTATCAGTAGCGGTCCCTCGCGAGCAGTACTTC